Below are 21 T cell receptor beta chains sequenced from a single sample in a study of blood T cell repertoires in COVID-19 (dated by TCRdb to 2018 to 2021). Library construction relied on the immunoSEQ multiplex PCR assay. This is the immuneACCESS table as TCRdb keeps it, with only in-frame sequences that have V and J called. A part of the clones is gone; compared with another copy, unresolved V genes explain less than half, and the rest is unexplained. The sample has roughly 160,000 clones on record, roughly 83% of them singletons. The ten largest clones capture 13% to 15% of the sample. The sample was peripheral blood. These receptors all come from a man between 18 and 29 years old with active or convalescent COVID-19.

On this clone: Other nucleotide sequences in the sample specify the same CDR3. The CDR3 bases are TGTGCCAGCAGCCTCCGGTACACTGAAGCTTTCTTT. Its protein product is CASSLRYTEAFF. The rearrangement uses TRBV28 and TRBJ1-1; D is unresolved. The CDR3 runs to 12 residues. The V gene lost 6 bases and the J gene lost 3 bases, with 8 bases spanning the gap. CDR1 is MDHEN and CDR2 is SYDVKM in the germline V gene.

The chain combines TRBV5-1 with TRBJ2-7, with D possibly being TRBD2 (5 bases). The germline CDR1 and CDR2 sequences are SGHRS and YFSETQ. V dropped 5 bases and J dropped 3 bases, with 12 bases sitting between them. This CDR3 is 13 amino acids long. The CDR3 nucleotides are TGCGCCAGCAGGGAGACTACCGGCTACGAGCAGTACTTC. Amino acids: CASRETTGYEQYF.

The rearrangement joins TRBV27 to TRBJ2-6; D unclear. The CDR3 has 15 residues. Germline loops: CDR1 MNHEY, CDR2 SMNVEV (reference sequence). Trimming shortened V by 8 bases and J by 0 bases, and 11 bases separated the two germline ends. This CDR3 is CASYSLHSGANVLTF. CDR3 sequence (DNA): TGTGCCAGCTACAGTCTCCACTCTGGGGCCAACGTCCTGACTTTC.

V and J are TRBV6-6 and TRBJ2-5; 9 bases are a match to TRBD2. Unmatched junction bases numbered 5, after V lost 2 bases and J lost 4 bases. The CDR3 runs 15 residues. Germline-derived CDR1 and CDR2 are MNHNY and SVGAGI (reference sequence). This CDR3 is CASSYNAGGRETQYF. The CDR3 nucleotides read TGTGCCAGCAGTTACAATGCGGGGGGGCGAGAGACCCAGTACTTC.

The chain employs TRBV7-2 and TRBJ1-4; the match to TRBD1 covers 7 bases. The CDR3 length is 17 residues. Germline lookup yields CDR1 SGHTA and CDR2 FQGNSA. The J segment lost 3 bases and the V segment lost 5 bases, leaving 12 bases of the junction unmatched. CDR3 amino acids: CASSPSPGRGANEKLFF. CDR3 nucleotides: TGTGCCAGCAGCCCTTCACCGGGCAGGGGGGCTAATGAAAAACTGTTTTTT.

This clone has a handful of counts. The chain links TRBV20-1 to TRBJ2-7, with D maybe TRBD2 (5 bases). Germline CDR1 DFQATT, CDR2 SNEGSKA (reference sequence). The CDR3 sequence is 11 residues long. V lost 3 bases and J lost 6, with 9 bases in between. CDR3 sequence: CSASERAEQYF. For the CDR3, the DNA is TGCAGTGCTAGTGAGAGGGCCGAGCAGTACTTC.

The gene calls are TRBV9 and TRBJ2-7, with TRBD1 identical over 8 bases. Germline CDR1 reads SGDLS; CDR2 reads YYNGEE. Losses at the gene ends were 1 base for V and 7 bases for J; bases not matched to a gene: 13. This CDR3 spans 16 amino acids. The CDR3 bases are TGTGCCAGCAGCGTAAGGCCGGGACAGGCAACGTGGGAGCAGTACTTC. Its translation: CASSVRPGQATWEQYF.

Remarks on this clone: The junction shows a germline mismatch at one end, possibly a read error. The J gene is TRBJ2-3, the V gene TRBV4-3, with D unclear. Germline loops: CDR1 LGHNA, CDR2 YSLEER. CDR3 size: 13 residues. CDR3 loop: CASSQERRDLSIF. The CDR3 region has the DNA TGCGCCAGCAGCCAAGAAAGACGCGACTTAAGTATTTTT.

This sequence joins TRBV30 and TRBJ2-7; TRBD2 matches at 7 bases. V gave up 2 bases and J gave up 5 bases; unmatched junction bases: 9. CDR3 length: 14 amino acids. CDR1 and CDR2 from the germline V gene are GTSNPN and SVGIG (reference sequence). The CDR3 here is CAWSPLAEGNEQYF. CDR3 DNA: TGTGCCTGGAGTCCCCTAGCGGAGGGGAACGAGCAGTACTTC. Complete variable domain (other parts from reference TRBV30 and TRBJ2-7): SQTIHQWPATLVQPVGSPLSLECTVEGTSNPNLYWYRQAAGRGLQLLFYSVGIGQISSEVPQNLSASRPQDRQFILSSKKLLLSDSGFYLCAWSPLAEGNEQYFGPGTRLTVT.

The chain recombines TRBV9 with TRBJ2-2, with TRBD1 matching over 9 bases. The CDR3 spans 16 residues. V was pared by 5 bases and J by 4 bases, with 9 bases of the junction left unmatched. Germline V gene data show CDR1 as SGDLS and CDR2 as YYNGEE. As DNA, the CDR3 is TGTGCCAGCAGAACAGGGGGCTCCCCACTCACCGGGGAGCTGTTTTTT. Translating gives CASRTGGSPLTGELFF.

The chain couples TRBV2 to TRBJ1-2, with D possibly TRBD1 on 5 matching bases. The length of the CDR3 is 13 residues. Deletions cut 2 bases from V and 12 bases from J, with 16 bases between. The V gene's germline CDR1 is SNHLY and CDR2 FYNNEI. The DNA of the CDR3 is TGTGCCAGCAGTGAAAAACCCCTGGGGGGACACACCTTC. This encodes CASSEKPLGGHTF.

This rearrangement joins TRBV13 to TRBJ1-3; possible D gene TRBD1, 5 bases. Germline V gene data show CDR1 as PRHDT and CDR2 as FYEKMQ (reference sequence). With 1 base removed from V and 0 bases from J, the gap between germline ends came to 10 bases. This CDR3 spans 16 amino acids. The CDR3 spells CASSLVLGRSGNTIYF. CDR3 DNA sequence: TGTGCCAGCAGCTTAGTCCTGGGGCGCTCTGGAAACACCATATATTTT.

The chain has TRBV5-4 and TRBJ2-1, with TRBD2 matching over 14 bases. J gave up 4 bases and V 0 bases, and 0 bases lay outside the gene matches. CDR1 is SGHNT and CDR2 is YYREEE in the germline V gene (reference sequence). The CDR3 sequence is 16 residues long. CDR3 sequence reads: CASSLGLAGGYNEQFF. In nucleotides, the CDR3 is TGTGCCAGCAGCTTGGGACTAGCGGGGGGGTACAATGAGCAGTTCTTC.

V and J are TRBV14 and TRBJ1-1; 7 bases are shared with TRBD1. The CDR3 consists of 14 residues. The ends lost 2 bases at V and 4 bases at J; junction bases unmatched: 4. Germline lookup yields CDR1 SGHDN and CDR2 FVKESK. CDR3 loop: CASSQMTGTTEAFF. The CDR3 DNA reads TGTGCCAGCAGCCAAATGACAGGGACCACTGAAGCTTTCTTT.

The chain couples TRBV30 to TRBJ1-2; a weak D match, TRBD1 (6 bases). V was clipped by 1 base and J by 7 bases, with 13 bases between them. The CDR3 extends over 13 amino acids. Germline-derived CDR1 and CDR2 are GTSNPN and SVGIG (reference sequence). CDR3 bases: TGTGCCTGGAGTGGCAGGGGTGAATCTGGCTACACCTTC. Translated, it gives CAWSGRGESGYTF.

In nucleotides, the CDR3 is TGCAGCGTTGTAAGGGGCAACACCGGGGAGCTGTTTTTT. This codes for CSVVRGNTGELFF. V is TRBV29-1 and J is TRBJ2-2; a possible D gene is TRBD1 (5 bases). Germline V lookup: CDR1 SQVTM, CDR2 ANQGSEA. The V end lost 4 bases, the J end lost 2 bases, and 8 bases lay between the germline ends. This CDR3 region has 13 residues.

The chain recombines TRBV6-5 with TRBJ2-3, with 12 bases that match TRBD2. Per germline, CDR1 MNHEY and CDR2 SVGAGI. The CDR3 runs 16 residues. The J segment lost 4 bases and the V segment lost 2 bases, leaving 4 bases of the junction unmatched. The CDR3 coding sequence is TGTGCCAGCAGTTACACACTAGCGGGGGGCCCAGATACGCAGTATTTT. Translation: CASSYTLAGGPDTQYF.

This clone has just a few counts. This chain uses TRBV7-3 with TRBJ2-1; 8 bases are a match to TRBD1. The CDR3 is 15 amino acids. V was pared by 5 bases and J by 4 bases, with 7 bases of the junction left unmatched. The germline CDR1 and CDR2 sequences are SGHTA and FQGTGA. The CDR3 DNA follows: TGTGCCAGCAGCCAAAACCGGGACAGGTACAATGAGCAGTTCTTC. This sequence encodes CASSQNRDRYNEQFF.

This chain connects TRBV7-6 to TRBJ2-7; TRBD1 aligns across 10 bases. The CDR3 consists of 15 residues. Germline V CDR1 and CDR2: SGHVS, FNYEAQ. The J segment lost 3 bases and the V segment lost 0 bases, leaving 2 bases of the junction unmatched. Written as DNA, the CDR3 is TGTGCCAGCAGCTTAGCGGGGGACAGGGGCTACGAGCAGTACTTC. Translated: CASSLAGDRGYEQYF.

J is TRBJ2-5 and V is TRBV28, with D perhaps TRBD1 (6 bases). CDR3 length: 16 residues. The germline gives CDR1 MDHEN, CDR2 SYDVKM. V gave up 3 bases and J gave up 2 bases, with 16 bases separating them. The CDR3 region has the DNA TGTGCCAGCAGTTTTCAGGGACACCAGACACAAGAGACCCAGTACTTC. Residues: CASSFQGHQTQETQYF.

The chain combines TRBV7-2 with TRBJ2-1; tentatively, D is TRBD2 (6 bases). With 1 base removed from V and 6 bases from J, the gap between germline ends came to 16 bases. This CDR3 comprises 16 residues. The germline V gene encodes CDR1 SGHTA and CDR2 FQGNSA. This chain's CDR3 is CASSLVLRLVSNEQFF. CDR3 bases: TGTGCCAGCAGCTTAGTTCTCCGACTAGTGAGCAATGAGCAGTTCTTC.